This T cell receptor beta chain derives from a study of cytomegalovirus exposure and HLA in healthy donors. Study conclusions and caveats: There were some public TCRs occurring in many donors, but most TCR sequences were rare. About 150 TCR beta chains were listed as cytomegalovirus-associated.

This clone was detected once. Its antigen is still unknown. Looked up from germline, CDR1 is MRHNA and CDR2 is SNTAGT. CDR3 length: 15 amino acids. The V and J ends lost 6 bases and 4 bases respectively, with 15 bases between them. The PCR had 60 Vbeta and 13 Jbeta primers. The repertoire was sequenced with immunoSEQ multiplex PCR; TCRdb's copy has only in-frame clones and lacks some. The sample yields 150,000 to 200,000 clones, around 81% seen once. The sequence came from a woman under 30 in good health and CMV-seropositive. Sequences were obtained from PBMCs. The chain recombines TRBV6-4 with TRBJ2-2; weak D call: TRBD1 (5 bases). CDR3 DNA: TGTGCCAGCAGAGTGAGTGGTGGGGCCACCGGGGAGCTGTTTTTT. Translating it yields CASRVSGGATGELFF.